Listed here are 26 T cell receptor beta chains from one sample, sequenced in a study of blood T cells in healthy people across ages. PCR was performed a second time for roughly 7 to 11 cycles using a sample-barcoded 5' primer and a J-beta primer mix. TCRdb re-called the 5' RACE reads through MiXCR, storing one row per CDR3 protein. Of about 760,000 distinct CDR3 sequences detected, roughly 56% appear once; the ten largest clones hold more than 25%. The sample taken for sequencing was blood. Receptors originate from a man aged 35 to 55 in good health.

This clonotype appeared a few times. The chain employs TRBV28 and TRBJ2-4, with 12 positions matching TRBD2. The DNA matches TRBJ2-7 better at its end, which makes the J call doubtful. The germline CDR1 and CDR2 sequences are MDHEN and SYDVKM. The CDR3 runs to 18 residues. The chain's CDR3 is CASSLSLTSGSLAAEQYF. The CDR3 DNA follows: TGTGCCAGCAGTTTGAGCTTGACTAGCGGGAGTTTGGCCGCCGAGCAGTACTTC.

The V and J genes are TRBV4-3 and TRBJ2-7; 7 bases are shared with TRBD2. V gave up 1 base and J gave up 0 bases; unmatched junction bases: 6. Germline assignment: CDR1 LGHNA and CDR2 YSLEER. The CDR3 extends over 16 amino acids. In DNA form, the CDR3 reads TGCGCCAGCAGCCAAGGAAGAGGCGGGAGCTCCTACGAGCAGTACTTC. Translation gives CASSQGRGGSSYEQYF.

This clonotype was counted a few times. This sequence joins TRBV7-3 and TRBJ1-1, with TRBD1 matching 8 bases. V lost 5 bases and J lost 2; bases outside the gene matches: 4. The CDR3 sequence is 14 residues long. The germline gives CDR1 SGHTA, CDR2 FQGTGA. CDR3 residues: CASSTTGANTEAFF. In nucleotides, the CDR3 is TGTGCCAGCAGCACGACAGGGGCCAACACTGAAGCTTTCTTT.

The rearrangement links TRBV20-1 to TRBJ1-4; D is perhaps TRBD1 (5 bases). V lost 5 bases and J 7 bases, leaving 17 bases between the germline ends. Looked up from germline, CDR1 is DFQATT and CDR2 is SNEGSKA (reference sequence). The CDR3 runs to 14 residues. As DNA, the CDR3 is TGCAGTGCTTCACAAGCAGGGTACGCTGAAAAACTGTTTTTT. This gives the protein CSASQAGYAEKLFF.

This clonotype was observed a few times. This chain joins TRBV20-1 and TRBJ2-7; TRBD1 agrees at 7 bases. This CDR3 has 15 amino acids. V dropped 0 bases and J dropped 0; count of bases not matched to a gene: 5. Per germline, CDR1 DFQATT and CDR2 SNEGSKA (reference sequence). In DNA form, the CDR3 reads TGCAGTGCTAGAGACGTAGACAGGGCCTCCTACGAGCAGTACTTC. The encoded protein is CSARDVDRASYEQYF.

This chain joins TRBV29-1 and TRBJ2-7; D is unresolved. This CDR3 has 13 amino acids. V lost 4 bases and J 7 bases, leaving 17 bases between the germline ends. Germline CDR1 SQVTM, CDR2 ANQGSEA. The CDR3 region is CSVAGVGHNEQYF. The CDR3 DNA reads TGCAGCGTTGCAGGAGTGGGCCACAATGAGCAGTACTTC.

The chain links TRBV27 to TRBJ2-7; D unresolved. The CDR3 runs 13 residues. Trimming removed 2 bases at V and 3 bases at J, with 8 bases between. Per the germline V gene, CDR1 is MNHEY and CDR2 is SMNVEV (reference sequence). In DNA, the CDR3 is TGTGCCAGCAGTTTACCCCTCTTCTACGAGCAGTACTTC. It codes for CASSLPLFYEQYF.

This clonotype was seen repeatedly, ten times or more. The chain links TRBV20-1 to TRBJ2-5, with D perhaps matching TRBD2 (6 bases). This CDR3 comprises 15 residues. The V end was cut by 0 bases, the J end by 5 bases, with 16 bases between. Germline assignment: CDR1 DFQATT and CDR2 SNEGSKA (reference sequence). CDR3 nucleotide sequence: TGCAGTGCTAGAGACCCGGGACTGGGTTGGGAGACCCAGTACTTC. Protein sequence: CSARDPGLGWETQYF.

For the CDR3, the DNA is TGCAGCGTTGCTCTCACCCTAAAGTGGGGGAAGATCAATGAGCAGTTCTTC. Translating it yields CSVALTLKWGKINEQFF. The chain links TRBV29-1 to TRBJ2-1; either TRBD1 or TRBD2 may fit D (5 bases each). V shed 4 bases and J shed 6 bases, with 25 bases lying between them. The CDR3 is 17 residues long. CDR1 is SQVTM and CDR2 is ANQGSEA in the germline V gene.

This sequence joins TRBV3-1 and TRBJ1-6; D is perhaps TRBD1 (5 bases). The V gene lost 0 bases and the J gene lost 6 bases, with 15 bases spanning the gap. This CDR3 is built from 17 residues. Germline V gene sequence: CDR1 LGHDT, CDR2 YNNKEL (reference sequence). CDR3 in amino acids: CASSQDGPGRINSPLHF. CDR3 DNA sequence: TGTGCCAGCAGCCAAGATGGTCCGGGACGGATTAATTCACCCCTCCACTTT.

The V gene is TRBV6-5, the J gene TRBJ2-3, with 7 bases lining up with TRBD1. Germline loops: CDR1 MNHEY, CDR2 SVGAGI. The CDR3 has 15 amino acids. V lost 2 bases and J lost 5; bases outside the gene matches: 7. This chain's CDR3 is CASSYEGARVDTQYF. The CDR3 nucleotides read TGTGCCAGCAGTTACGAGGGGGCCAGGGTAGATACGCAGTATTTT.

The rearrangement links TRBV24-1 to TRBJ1-5; weak D call: TRBD1 (5 bases). The CDR3 consists of 15 residues. Germline assignment: CDR1 KGHDR and CDR2 SFDVKD. The V end lost 4 bases, the J end lost 3 bases, and 12 bases lay between the germline ends. CDR3 in amino acids: CATSERGMDNQPQHF. DNA for the CDR3: TGTGCCACCAGTGAAAGGGGCATGGACAATCAGCCCCAGCATTTT.

This clonotype was found once. The chain carries TRBV10-3 and TRBJ1-5; a weak D match, TRBD1 (6 bases). The V end lost 2 bases, the J end lost 9 bases, and 14 bases lay between the germline ends. The germline V gene encodes CDR1 ENHRY and CDR2 SYGVKD. There are 14 residues in the CDR3. CDR3: CAISEDGGPGPQHF. The CDR3 region has the DNA TGTGCCATCAGTGAGGACGGGGGCCCAGGGCCCCAGCATTTT.

The chain uses TRBV5-6 and TRBJ2-3, with 7 nucleotides matching TRBD1. The CDR3 consists of 16 residues. Germline loops: CDR1 SGHDT, CDR2 YYEEEE. Unmatched junction bases numbered 7, after V lost 1 base and J lost 2 bases. The CDR3 bases are TGTGCCAGCAGCTTGATGGGGACAGCCTCCACAGATACGCAGTATTTT. Protein: CASSLMGTASTDTQYF.

The V and J genes are TRBV2 and TRBJ1-2; the match to TRBD1 covers 8 bases. The CDR3 consists of 14 residues. Germline V lookup: CDR1 SNHLY, CDR2 FYNNEI. CDR3 region: CASGTGGLGRVYTF. CDR3 in DNA: TGTGCGTCTGGAACAGGGGGTTTAGGTCGCGTCTACACCTTC.

This sequence joins TRBV7-2 and TRBJ2-1, with D unclear. Germline assignment: CDR1 SGHTA and CDR2 FQGNSA. V lost 5 bases and J 6 bases, leaving 17 bases between the germline ends. There are 15 residues in the CDR3. In DNA form, the CDR3 reads TGTGCCAGCAGCGCAGAAGCCTGGGCGGTCAATGAGCAGTTCTTC. It codes for CASSAEAWAVNEQFF.

The table lists this clonotype with a few counts. The CDR3 region is CASSLGWRASTDTQYF. For the CDR3, the DNA is TGTGCCAGCAGCTTAGGGTGGAGGGCGAGCACAGATACGCAGTATTTT. The chain employs TRBV7-2 and TRBJ2-3; a weak D match, TRBD2 (6 bases). Germline V lookup: CDR1 SGHTA, CDR2 FQGNSA. The germline V and J ends were trimmed by 1 base and 0 bases, with 11 bases remaining between them. This CDR3 region has 16 residues.

This clonotype was seen only a few times. The rearrangement joins TRBV6-1 to TRBJ2-7; D may correspond to TRBD1 or TRBD2 (5 bases each). This CDR3 is built from 13 residues. V lost 3 bases, J lost 3 bases, and 9 bases lay in between. The germline CDR1 and CDR2 sequences are MNHNS and SASEGT. As DNA, the CDR3 is TGTGCCAGCAGTGAGGGACGCAGCTACGAGCAGTACTTC. Amino acids: CASSEGRSYEQYF.

The J gene is TRBJ2-1, the V gene TRBV20-1, with 8 bases lining up with TRBD2. Germline-derived CDR1 and CDR2 are DFQATT and SNEGSKA (reference sequence). V gave up 5 bases and J gave up 4 bases; unmatched junction bases: 4. The length of the CDR3 is 13 residues. The CDR3 sequence is CSAPGGGYNEQFF. In nucleotides, the CDR3 is TGCAGTGCTCCGGGAGGGGGTTACAATGAGCAGTTCTTC.

This chain uses TRBV10-3 with TRBJ2-4; weak D call: TRBD2 (5 bases). The CDR3 runs 15 residues. Trimming cost V 2 bases and J 6 bases, with 14 bases left between them. Germline assignment: CDR1 ENHRY and CDR2 SYGVKD. The CDR3 DNA reads as TGTGCCATCAGTGAGGAAGCGGCCAGGACAAACATTCAGTACTTC. Protein product: CAISEEAARTNIQYF.

The chain uses TRBV3-1 and TRBJ1-1; D possibly corresponds to TRBD1 (5 bases). Germline-derived CDR1 and CDR2 are LGHDT and YNNKEL (reference sequence). The CDR3 covers 14 residues. V lost 1 base and J lost 4, with 10 bases in between. CDR3 coding DNA: TGTGCCAGCAGCCAAGGTATAGGGGCCACTGAAGCTTTCTTT. Its protein is CASSQGIGATEAFF.

This clonotype was counted between two and nine times. The chain employs TRBV4-3 and TRBJ1-4; TRBD1 might be the D (5 bases). The CDR3 contains 14 residues. V was clipped by 0 bases and J by 10 bases, with 12 bases between them. The germline V gene has CDR1 LGHNA and CDR2 YSLEER. This CDR3 reads CASSQDGGEGKLFF. The CDR3 DNA reads TGCGCCAGCAGCCAAGATGGAGGGGAAGGAAAACTGTTTTTT.

This clonotype was counted a few times. The chain is built from TRBV11-1 and TRBJ1-2; a possible D gene is TRBD1 (5 bases). The CDR3 runs 14 residues. CDR1 is SGHAT and CDR2 is FQDESV in the germline V gene (reference sequence). Trimming took 5 bases from V and 5 from J, leaving 15 bases between them. CDR3 DNA: TGTGCCAGCAGCCTCACCCGGGGGTTATATGGCTACACCTTC. It translates to CASSLTRGLYGYTF. Supplemented by reference TRBV11-1 and TRBJ1-2, the full variable domain reads EAEVAQSPRYKITEKSQAVAFWCDPISGHATLYWYRQILGQGPELLVQFQDESVVDDSQLPKDRFSAERLKGVDSTLKIQPAELGDSAMYLCASSLTRGLYGYTFGSGTRLTVV.

This clonotype was seen only once. The CDR3: CASSDIRNPSDTQYF. The CDR3 bases are TGCGCCAGCAGTGATATAAGGAATCCGTCAGATACGCAGTATTTT. The chain carries TRBV10-2 and TRBJ2-3; D is unresolved. This CDR3 comprises 15 residues. The V end lost 3 bases, the J end lost 4 bases, and 14 bases lay between the germline ends. Germline V lookup: CDR1 WSHSY, CDR2 SAAADI.

The chain is built from TRBV7-8 and TRBJ2-7; 8 positions match TRBD1. V trimming: 5 bases; J trimming: 2 bases; junction bases outside the gene matches: 8. The CDR3 is 15 amino acids. Germline V CDR1 and CDR2: SGHVS, FQNEAQ. The CDR3 region has the DNA TGTGCCAGCAGCGACCGGACAGGGATGACCTACGAGCAGTACTTC. Its translation: CASSDRTGMTYEQYF.

This clonotype has at least ten counts. The genes are TRBV5-1 and TRBJ2-3; D gene ambiguous. V dropped 0 bases and J dropped 6 bases, with 8 bases sitting between them. Germline CDR1 SGHRS, CDR2 YFSETQ. The CDR3 extends over 13 amino acids. The CDR3 DNA follows: TGCGCCAGCAGCTTGGAGGTCGTGGATACGCAGTATTTT. Translating gives CASSLEVVDTQYF.